Shown below are 14 T cell receptor beta chains from a single sample sequenced in a study of T cell changes during pregnancy in multiple sclerosis. Clones were read by immunoSEQ multiplex PCR, and TCRdb kept only the in-frame ones, dropping some. In the table there are about 42,000 clones, 91% of which are singletons. This specimen was CD4+ T cells from peripheral blood mononuclear cells, taken in the second trimester of pregnancy. The receptors shown here come from a female donor in good health, enrolled as a control in a pregnancy study.

The rearrangement joins TRBV5-1 to TRBJ2-3; 7 bases are a match to TRBD1. The CDR3 is 14 residues long. Germline trimming cut 4 bases from V and 8 bases from J; bases unmatched to any gene: 10. Germline loops: CDR1 SGHRS, CDR2 YFSETQ. The CDR3 protein is CASSQATGVLTQYF. The CDR3 DNA sequence: TGCGCCAGCAGCCAAGCCACAGGGGTTCTTACGCAGTATTTT.

The V gene is TRBV4-1, the J gene TRBJ2-7; TRBD2 matches 9 bases. V shed 4 bases, J shed 2 bases, and the junction held 9 bases outside the gene matches. Germline values: CDR1 MGHRA, CDR2 YSYEKL. The CDR3 runs 16 residues. The CDR3 coding sequence is TGCGCCAGCAGCCCTTCTAGCGGGATCCGCCCCTACGAGCAGTACTTC. Translation: CASSPSSGIRPYEQYF.

The chain links TRBV1 to TRBJ2-4; the DNA was not used to check the table's D call, TRBD2. TRBV1 constitutes a pseudogene. The CDR3 spans 15 residues. DNA of the CDR3: TGCACCAGCAGCTCTCTAACTCTAGCCAAAAACATTCAGTACTTC. Protein product: CTSSSLTLAKNIQYF.

The chain couples TRBV6-6 to TRBJ2-7; D unclear. This CDR3 contains 14 residues. Trimming pared 2 bases from V and 2 bases from J, leaving 10 bases between. Germline CDR1 is MNHNY and CDR2 is SVGAGI (reference sequence). CDR3: CASSYGGTAYEQYF. The CDR3 region has the DNA TGTGCCAGCAGTTACGGCGGAACCGCCTACGAGCAGTACTTC.

This rearrangement joins TRBV5-1 to TRBJ2-5; 11 positions agree with TRBD2. Germline trimming cut 1 base from V and 5 bases from J; bases unmatched to any gene: 13. Germline assignment: CDR1 SGHRS and CDR2 YFSETQ. The CDR3 spans 18 residues. The DNA for the CDR3 is TGCGCCAGCAGCTTGTGGGTCGCTAGCGGGGGGATACGTGAGACCCAGTACTTC. Protein: CASSLWVASGGIRETQYF.

The chain recombines TRBV30 with TRBJ2-5, with D uncertain. CDR3 length: 14 residues. Per germline, CDR1 GTSNPN and CDR2 SVGIG (reference sequence). The V end was cut by 0 bases, the J end by 4 bases, with 12 bases between. Written as DNA, the CDR3 is TGTGCCTGGAGTGTAATGTCTTCACTAGAGACCCAGTACTTC. Translation gives CAWSVMSSLETQYF.

This chain links TRBV11-3 with TRBJ2-7, with TRBD1 matching 7 bases. V shed 5 bases, J shed 3 bases, and the junction held 4 bases outside the gene matches. Germline V lookup: CDR1 SGHNT, CDR2 YENEEA. The CDR3 loop spans 13 amino acids. The CDR3 sequence is CASSQGVGYEQYF. The CDR3 DNA sequence: TGTGCCAGCAGCCAGGGGGTAGGCTACGAGCAGTACTTC.

This chain connects TRBV10-3 to TRBJ1-2; tentatively, D is TRBD1 (6 bases). V lost 4 bases and J lost 2, with 14 bases in between. CDR3 length: 15 amino acids. From germline, CDR1 is ENHRY and CDR2 SYGVKD. The CDR3 sequence: CAISGAEQGNYGYTF. The CDR3 DNA follows: TGTGCCATCAGTGGCGCTGAGCAGGGGAACTATGGCTACACCTTC.

The chain combines TRBV19 with TRBJ2-5; TRBD1 might be the D (7 bases). The CDR3 length is 16 residues. Germline V gene data show CDR1 as LNHDA and CDR2 as SQIVND (reference sequence). Deletions cut 7 bases from V and 2 bases from J, with 20 bases between. The CDR3 DNA sequence: TGTGCCAGTACCCCGGTTGGGGCAGGGGGGCAAGAGACCCAGTACTTC. It encodes CASTPVGAGGQETQYF.

The chain's CDR3 is CASSPGGKEQYF. The CDR3 bases are TGTGCCAGCTCACCCGGAGGGAAGGAGCAGTACTTC. This chain links TRBV18 with TRBJ2-7; D is perhaps TRBD2 (6 bases). CDR1 is KGHSH, CDR2 LQKENI, per germline. The V and J ends lost 3 bases and 7 bases respectively, with 10 bases between them. This CDR3 region has 12 residues.

CDR3 bases: TGTGCCAGCGAGGTACTAGCCTATTACAATGAGCAGTTCTTC. It codes for CASEVLAYYNEQFF. The chain has TRBV2 and TRBJ2-1; the D gene is possibly TRBD2 (6 bases). The V gene lost 8 bases and the J gene lost 4 bases, with 15 bases spanning the gap. This CDR3 spans 14 amino acids. Germline lookup yields CDR1 SNHLY and CDR2 FYNNEI.

In DNA, the CDR3 is TGTGCCATCGGGAGTTCCTCTGGGGCCAACGTCCTGACTTTC. Translated: CAIGSSSGANVLTF. The J gene is TRBJ2-6, the V gene TRBV10-3; perhaps TRBD2 as D (5 bases). V was shortened by 8 bases and J by 0 bases, with 8 bases between the two germline ends. The CDR3 covers 14 residues. Germline V CDR1 and CDR2: ENHRY, SYGVKD.

The chain is built from TRBV7-2 and TRBJ2-3; unclear D gene. The CDR3 has 13 residues. V lost 4 bases and J lost 6, with 11 bases in between. Germline-derived CDR1 and CDR2 are SGHTA and FQGNSA. CDR3 DNA: TGTGCCAGCAGCTCCCTAGGTGGGGATACGCAGTATTTT. Its protein product is CASSSLGGDTQYF.

This chain links TRBV30 with TRBJ1-3; 7 nucleotides agree with TRBD1. The CDR3 is made up of 15 amino acids. Germline V gene data show CDR1 as GTSNPN and CDR2 as SVGIG (reference sequence). V was clipped by 2 bases and J by 3 bases; unmatched bases: 7. CDR3 region: CAWSPTTGSGNTIYF. In nucleotides, the CDR3 is TGTGCCTGGAGTCCGACGACAGGGAGTGGAAACACCATATATTTT.